This record looks at one T cell receptor beta chain sequence and its context. What it binds is unknown. In germline, CDR1 is KGHDR, CDR2 SFDVKD. The V gene end was trimmed by 1 base and the J gene end by 6 bases; junction bases not matched to a gene: 6. CDR3 length equals 16 residues. There were at least 6 micrograms of total RNA extracted from every sample. The data were obtained in a study of blood T cells in healthy people across ages. General observations from the study: In the absence of known donor CMV status, changes in expanded clonotypes were possibly confounded.

A sample-barcoded 5' primer and a J-beta primer mix were used in a second PCR of roughly 6 to 12 cycles. Paired-end reads containing CDR3 totaled no fewer than 3 million for each sample. One entry per CDR3 protein results from TCRdb running MiXCR on the 5' RACE reads. The sample carries over 1.5 million distinct CDR3 sequences, about 49% recorded once. The clonotype was recovered from a woman aged 40 to 50 in good health. Sequencing input: blood. The rearrangement joins TRBV24-1 to TRBJ2-1; 9 bases map to TRBD1. The CDR3 loop reads CATSDLRDRVPNEQFF. DNA for the CDR3: TGTGCCACCAGTGATTTACGGGACAGGGTGCCCAATGAGCAGTTCTTC.